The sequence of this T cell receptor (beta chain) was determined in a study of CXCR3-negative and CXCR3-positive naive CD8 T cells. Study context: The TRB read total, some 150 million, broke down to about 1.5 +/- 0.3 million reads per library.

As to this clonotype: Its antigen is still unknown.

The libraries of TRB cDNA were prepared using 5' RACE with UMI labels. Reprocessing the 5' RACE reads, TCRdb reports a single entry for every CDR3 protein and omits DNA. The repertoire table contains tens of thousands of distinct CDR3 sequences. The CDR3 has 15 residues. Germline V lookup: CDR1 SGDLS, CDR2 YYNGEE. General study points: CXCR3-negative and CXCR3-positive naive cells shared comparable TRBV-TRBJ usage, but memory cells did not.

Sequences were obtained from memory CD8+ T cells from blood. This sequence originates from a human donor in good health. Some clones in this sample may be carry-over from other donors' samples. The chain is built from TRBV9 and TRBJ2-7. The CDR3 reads CASSVGSIGAYEQYF. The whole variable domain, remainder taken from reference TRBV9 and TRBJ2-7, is DSGVTQTPKHLITATGQRVTLRCSPRSGDLSVYWYQQSLDQGLQFLIQYYNGEERAKGNILERFSAQQFPDLHSELNLSSLELGDSALYFCASSVGSIGAYEQYFGPGTRLTVT.